The sequence of this T cell receptor beta chain was determined in a study of metastatic and nonmetastatic thyroid tumors. On the study more broadly: Across peripheral blood and tumor or nodule tissue samples taken from malignant and benign thyroid patients, the repertoires were compared with one another. Findings of the study overall: Malignant thyroid tumors reportedly exceeded benign nodules significantly in TCR beta diversity, with the difference appearing in blood and tumor.

CDR1 and CDR2 (germline): MNHNS, SASEGT. V was cut by 2 bases and J by 2 bases, with 7 bases left in between. The CDR3 totals 13 residues. All patients were treatment-naive before thyroid surgery. How the authors handled the data: It was from CDR3 differences across clinicopathological groups that a distant-metastasis classifier for papillary thyroid cancer was built. TCRdb re-analyzed the PCR reads using MiXCR. The V and J calls and clone size come from TCRdb's table, not from the authors' own analysis. The profile shows approximately 35,000 clones, 30% to 40% of them singletons. On this clone itself: What it recognizes is unknown.

This receptor was obtained from a female donor with papillary thyroid cancer or a benign thyroid nodule (not recorded which). Some clones in this sample may be carry-over from other donors' samples. This chain uses TRBV6-1 with TRBJ2-7, with unresolved D. Specimen: tumor tissue. This CDR3 reads CASSETVAYEQYF. In DNA, the CDR3 is TGTGCCAGCAGTGAAACAGTAGCCTACGAGCAGTACTTC.